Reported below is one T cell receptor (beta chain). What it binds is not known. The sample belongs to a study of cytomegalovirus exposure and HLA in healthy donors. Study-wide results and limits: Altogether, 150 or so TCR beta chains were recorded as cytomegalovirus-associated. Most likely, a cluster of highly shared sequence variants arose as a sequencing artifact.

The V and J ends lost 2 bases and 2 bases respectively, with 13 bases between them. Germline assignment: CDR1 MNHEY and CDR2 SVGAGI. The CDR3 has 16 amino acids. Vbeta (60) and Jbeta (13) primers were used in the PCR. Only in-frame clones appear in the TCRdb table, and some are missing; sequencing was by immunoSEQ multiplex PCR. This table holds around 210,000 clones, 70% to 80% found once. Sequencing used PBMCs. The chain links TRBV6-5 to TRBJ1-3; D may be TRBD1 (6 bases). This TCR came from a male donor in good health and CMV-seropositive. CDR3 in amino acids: CASSYPRDRPGNTIYF. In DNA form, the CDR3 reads TGTGCCAGCAGTTACCCCCGAGACAGGCCTGGAAACACCATATATTTT.